This T cell receptor beta chain was recovered during a study of T cell responses to AZD1222 COVID-19 vaccine. A note on this clone: Its antigen remains unidentified.

Using immunoSEQ multiplex PCR, the repertoire was profiled, and TCRdb retains in-frame clones only, with some absent. The table includes about 130,000 clones, around 89% detected once. This CDR3 is 14 amino acids long. The junction had 12 bases not matched to a gene; V was cut back by 8 bases and J by 7 bases. Germline V CDR1 and CDR2: MRHNA, SNTAGT. Study-wide findings and caveats: Scientists sampled the repertoires only once the peak T cell response had passed.

The source was peripheral blood, collected on day 0 of AZD1222 vaccination. The chain recombines TRBV6-4 with TRBJ2-3; 7 bases are shared with TRBD1. This clonotype was sampled from an adult in good health. This chain's CDR3 is CASLGQRPSHTQYF. The CDR3, as DNA: TGTGCCAGCCTGGGACAGCGGCCCAGTCATACGCAGTATTTT.